The subject of this entry is one T cell receptor (beta chain). Losses at the gene ends were 3 bases for V and 6 bases for J; bases not matched to a gene: 8. Germline CDR1 is SEHNR and CDR2 is FQNEAQ (reference sequence). The CDR3 sequence is 14 residues long. The data originate from a study of blood T cells in healthy people across ages. Using a J-beta primer mix together with a sample-barcoded 5' primer, a second PCR was run for 7 to 11 cycles. From the 5' RACE reads, TCRdb called clonotypes with MiXCR, one entry per CDR3 protein. The sample includes roughly 800,000 distinct CDR3 sequences, around 25% of them seen just once. These data were also reused for a study on T cells of mothers and their children.

Sequenced input: blood. The source of this sequence is a boy aged 5-17 years in good health. V gene TRBV7-9 combines with J gene TRBJ2-7; 7 nucleotides line up with TRBD1. The CDR3 region is CASSFSSAGGEQYF. In DNA, the CDR3 is TGTGCCAGCAGCTTCTCCTCCGCAGGGGGCGAGCAGTACTTC. Together with reference TRBV7-9 and TRBJ2-7, the CDR3 gives the full variable domain: DTGVSQNPRHKITKRGQNVTFRCDPISEHNRLYWYRQTLGQGPEFLTYFQNEAQLEKSRLLSDRFSAERPKGSFSTLEIQRTEQGDSAMYLCASSFSSAGGEQYFGPGTRLTVT.